These 20 T cell receptor beta chains were sequenced from one sample in a study of blood T cell repertoires in COVID-19. Sequencing was performed with immunoSEQ multiplex PCR; in TCRdb, only in-frame clones are kept and a portion is missing. The sample lists 200,000 to 250,000 clones, roughly 82% occurring once. The specimen sequenced was peripheral blood. Source of these receptors: a woman over 75 with active or convalescent COVID-19.

The V call is TRBV2, the J call TRBJ2-3; 8 bases match TRBD1. After removal of 4 bases from V and 2 bases from J, the junction contained 5 bases not matched to a gene. CDR3 length equals 15 residues. Germline CDR1 and CDR2: SNHLY and FYNNEI. The CDR3 protein is CASSVQGAPTDTQYF. CDR3 DNA: TGTGCCAGCAGTGTTCAGGGGGCCCCCACAGATACGCAGTATTTT. Together with reference TRBV2 and TRBJ2-3, the CDR3 gives the full variable domain: EPEVTQTPSHQVTQMGQEVILRCVPISNHLYFYWYRQILGQKVEFLVSFYNNEISEKSEIFDDQFSVERPDGSNFTLKIRSTKLEDSAMYFCASSVQGAPTDTQYFGPGTRLTVL.

V is TRBV27 and J is TRBJ1-4; tentatively, D is TRBD1 (5 bases). The CDR3 length is 13 residues. Germline CDR1 and CDR2: MNHEY and SMNVEV (reference sequence). Trimming cost V 3 bases and J 8 bases, with 10 bases left between them. The CDR3 nucleotides are TGTGCCAGCAGTTTCCGGGGGAGGGAAAAACTGTTTTTT. It is translated as CASSFRGREKLFF.

This chain links TRBV5-1 with TRBJ2-7; D not certain. Germline CDR1 is SGHRS and CDR2 is YFSETQ. V was pared by 5 bases and J by 6 bases, with 21 bases between. The CDR3 has 15 residues. The CDR3 bases are TGCGCCAGCAGGACGGCTGCCGCCGACCCGGGCGAGCAGTACTTC. It codes for CASRTAAADPGEQYF. The whole variable domain, remainder taken from reference TRBV5-1 and TRBJ2-7, is KAGVTQTPRYLIKTRGQQVTLSCSPISGHRSVSWYQQTPGQGLQFLFEYFSETQRNKGNFPGRFSGRQFSNSRSEMNVSTLELGDSALYLCASRTAAADPGEQYFGPGTRLTVT.

The chain couples TRBV7-6 to TRBJ1-4; possible D gene TRBD1, 5 bases. V lost 5 bases and J lost 6, with 16 bases in between. The germline V gene has CDR1 SGHVS and CDR2 FNYEAQ. CDR3 length equals 15 residues. The CDR3 bases are TGTGCCAGCAGCCCGCTGGATAGGGACTATGAAAAACTGTTTTTT. Residues: CASSPLDRDYEKLFF. Full variable domain (missing parts from reference TRBV7-6 and TRBJ1-4): GAGVSQSPRYKVTKRGQDVALRCDPISGHVSLYWYRQALGQGPEFLTYFNYEAQQDKSGLPNDRFSAERPEGSISTLTIQRTEQRDSAMYRCASSPLDRDYEKLFFGSGTQLSVL.

This clone has a single count. The chain couples TRBV5-5 to TRBJ2-5; 8 nucleotides match TRBD1. With 4 bases clipped from V and 5 bases from J, the junction kept 13 bases outside the gene matches. Germline V lookup: CDR1 SGHKS, CDR2 YYEKEE (reference sequence). This CDR3 is built from 16 residues. The CDR3 loop is CASSLTGGSDVETQYF. CDR3 nucleotide sequence: TGTGCCAGCAGCCTTACAGGGGGGTCAGATGTTGAGACCCAGTACTTC.

This chain links TRBV15 with TRBJ1-5; D not resolved. Germline lookup yields CDR1 LNHNV and CDR2 YYDKDF (reference sequence). The V end was cut by 2 bases, the J end by 2 bases, with 13 bases between. CDR3 length: 16 amino acids. The CDR3 reads CATSRPYGSGNQPQHF. The CDR3, as DNA: TGTGCCACCAGCAGACCTTACGGGTCCGGCAATCAGCCCCAGCATTTT.

The gene calls are TRBV3-1 (or the pseudogene TRBV3-2) and TRBJ1-5; no clear D. This CDR3 contains 14 residues. The V gene's germline CDR1 is LGHDT and CDR2 YNNKEL (reference sequence). Trimming stripped 1 base from V and 6 bases from J, with 10 bases between. The CDR3 coding sequence is TGTGCCAGCAGCCAAGGTACGGGAGGTCAGCCCCAGCATTTT. Its translation is CASSQGTGGQPQHF.

In its sample, this clone was seen a few times. The chain joins TRBV5-1 to TRBJ2-7; D possibly corresponds to TRBD1 (6 bases). This CDR3 comprises 13 residues. The germline V and J ends were trimmed by 4 bases and 2 bases, with 10 bases remaining between them. Germline V CDR1 and CDR2: SGHRS, YFSETQ. CDR3 in DNA: TGCGCCAGCAGCCGGGACATTACCTACGAGCAGTACTTC. Protein: CASSRDITYEQYF.

This clone was detected a few times. The chain uses TRBV5-1 and TRBJ1-2, with 8 positions matching TRBD1. The junction had 8 bases not matched to a gene; V was cut back by 4 bases and J by 0 bases. The CDR3 totals 16 residues. The germline V gene encodes CDR1 SGHRS and CDR2 YFSETQ. The chain's CDR3 is CASSQTGEVPNYGYTF. In DNA, the CDR3 is TGCGCCAGCAGCCAGACAGGGGAGGTCCCTAACTATGGCTACACCTTC.

This sequence joins TRBV18 and TRBJ2-2; TRBD1 might be the D (6 bases). Germline lookup yields CDR1 KGHSH and CDR2 LQKENI. The CDR3 sequence is 14 residues long. V lost 4 bases and J lost 5, with 11 bases in between. The CDR3: CASSLYRETGELFF. DNA of the CDR3: TGTGCCAGCTCACTTTACAGGGAGACCGGGGAGCTGTTTTTT.

The chain combines TRBV5-5 with TRBJ1-6; 9 nucleotides match TRBD1. V lost 3 bases, J lost 13 bases, and 14 bases stayed unmatched. This CDR3 has 16 amino acids. From germline, CDR1 is SGHKS and CDR2 YYEKEE (reference sequence). The CDR3: CASSSVAPGQGLPLHF. Written as DNA, the CDR3 is TGTGCCAGCAGCTCGGTAGCCCCGGGACAGGGACTCCCCCTCCACTTT.

This clone has only one observation. The chain combines TRBV28 with TRBJ1-4; possible D gene TRBD1, 5 bases. The CDR3 totals 15 residues. Looked up from germline, CDR1 is MDHEN and CDR2 is SYDVKM. The ends were cut back, 5 bases at V and 3 bases at J, with 13 bases in the middle. CDR3: CASSNLGGSNEKLFF. CDR3 in DNA: TGTGCCAGCAGTAACCTCGGGGGATCTAATGAAAAACTGTTTTTT.

The rearrangement links TRBV5-1 to TRBJ1-2; the match to TRBD1 covers 8 bases. The CDR3 runs to 15 residues. Per the germline V gene, CDR1 is SGHRS and CDR2 is YFSETQ. The ends lost 4 bases at V and 0 bases at J; junction bases unmatched: 5. CDR3 sequence: CASSQDRETNYGYTF. The CDR3 bases are TGCGCCAGCAGCCAGGACAGGGAAACTAACTATGGCTACACCTTC.

This chain links TRBV18 with TRBJ2-5; maybe TRBD2 (6 bases). V was pared by 3 bases and J by 0 bases, with 8 bases between. This CDR3 contains 14 residues. Germline values: CDR1 KGHSH, CDR2 LQKENI. The CDR3 spells CASSPTGDQETQYF. CDR3 in DNA: TGTGCCAGCTCACCTACGGGGGACCAAGAGACCCAGTACTTC.

The chain is built from TRBV29-1 and TRBJ1-1, with D possibly TRBD1 on 5 matching bases. The V gene lost 4 bases and the J gene lost 0 bases, with 9 bases spanning the gap. Germline CDR1 reads SQVTM; CDR2 reads ANQGSEA. The length of the CDR3 is 13 residues. The CDR3 DNA sequence: TGCAGCGTTGTAACACAGGTGAACACTGAAGCTTTCTTT. The encoded protein is CSVVTQVNTEAFF.

The chain joins TRBV19 to TRBJ2-2; 8 nucleotides line up with TRBD2. V lost 3 bases to trimming and J lost 6 bases; unmatched junction nucleotides: 6. The CDR3 loop spans 15 amino acids. Looked up from germline, CDR1 is LNHDA and CDR2 is SQIVND (reference sequence). CDR3 region: CASSISGVRAGELFF. The CDR3 coding sequence is TGTGCCAGTAGTATTAGCGGGGTTAGAGCCGGGGAGCTGTTTTTT.

This chain joins TRBV5-1 and TRBJ1-4, with unresolved D. CDR1 is SGHRS and CDR2 is YFSETQ in the germline V gene. Trimming cost V 6 bases and J 0 bases, with 9 bases left between them. The CDR3 extends over 14 amino acids. CDR3 DNA: TGCGCCAGCACTCCAGGCACAACTAATGAAAAACTGTTTTTT. Protein product: CASTPGTTNEKLFF.

This clone was recorded once. This chain connects TRBV28 to TRBJ1-5, with 7 bases aligning to TRBD1. This CDR3 is built from 16 residues. V was pared by 5 bases and J by 1 base, with 8 bases of the junction left unmatched. Germline loops: CDR1 MDHEN, CDR2 SYDVKM. CDR3 sequence reads: CASSPRQGVSNQPQHF. The CDR3 DNA reads as TGTGCCAGCAGTCCGAGACAGGGTGTAAGCAATCAGCCCCAGCATTTT. Full variable domain (missing parts from reference TRBV28 and TRBJ1-5): DVKVTQSSRYLVKRTGEKVFLECVQDMDHENMFWYRQDPGLGLRLIYFSYDVKMKEKGDIPEGYSVSREKKERFSLILESASTNQTSMYLCASSPRQGVSNQPQHFGDGTRLSIL.

The chain couples TRBV19 to TRBJ2-7, with 9 bases aligning to TRBD1. Germline CDR1 and CDR2: LNHDA and SQIVND (reference sequence). V lost 10 bases to trimming and J lost 6 bases; unmatched junction nucleotides: 10. This CDR3 is built from 13 residues. In DNA form, the CDR3 reads TGTGCCACCTCGGGACAGGGCGGTAGCGAGCAGTACTTC. It specifies CATSGQGGSEQYF.

The chain couples TRBV5-4 to TRBJ2-7; 12 bases map to TRBD1. With V trimmed by 2 bases and J by 7 bases, 7 bases remained unmatched. Germline V lookup: CDR1 SGHNT, CDR2 YYREEE (reference sequence). The CDR3 runs to 15 residues. The CDR3 sequence is CASSFPGQGANEQYF. CDR3 bases: TGTGCCAGCAGCTTCCCGGGACAGGGGGCGAATGAGCAGTACTTC.